Listed below are T cell receptor beta chains from one sample, sequenced in a study of blood T cells in healthy people across ages. TCRdb independently ran MiXCR on the 5' RACE reads; one entry per CDR3 protein. The sample has about 1,500,000 distinct CDR3 sequences; approximately 40% are singletons. The sequenced sample was blood. The source is a woman younger than 30 in good health. Each CDR3 is given with its conserved first and last residue. The D gene is left open where the match is weak. Part of the rows lack a size; the others show once, few, many or a class for expanded clones.

cdr3_nt: TGTGCCAGCAGTTTTAGGCGGGGGGGCTGGGGGGAGCAGTTCTTC
cdr3_aa: CASSFRRGGWGEQFF
d_call: TRBD2
j_call: TRBJ2-1
cdr3_length: 15
v_call: TRBV12-3/TRBV12-4
clone_size: once

cdr3_nt: TGTGCCAGCAGCTCTTGGACTAGCGGGTTCTACAATGAGCAGTTCTTC
cdr3_aa: CASSSWTSGFYNEQFF
d_call: TRBD2
j_call: TRBJ2-1
cdr3_length: 16
v_call: TRBV7-9
clone_size: once

cdr3_nt: TGTGCCAGCAGTGAATTACCCGCGACGGGTGAATCCCAGTACTTC
cdr3_aa: CASSELPATGESQYF
d_call: .
j_call: TRBJ2-5
cdr3_length: 15
v_call: TRBV2
clone_size: few

cdr3_nt: TGTGCCAGCAGCGTAGGGGCCTTGACAGGGACTCAAGAGACCCAGTACTTC
cdr3_aa: CASSVGALTGTQETQYF
d_call: .
j_call: TRBJ2-5
cdr3_length: 17
v_call: TRBV9
clone_size: few

cdr3_nt: TGCGCCAGCAGCTCGGGGACAGTGAACACCGGGGAGCTGTTTTTT
cdr3_aa: CASSSGTVNTGELFF
d_call: TRBD1
j_call: TRBJ2-2
cdr3_length: 15
v_call: TRBV5-1
clone_size: .

cdr3_nt: TGTGCCAGCAGGAACTATAACTATGGCTACACCTTC
cdr3_aa: CASRNYNYGYTF
d_call: .
j_call: TRBJ1-2
cdr3_length: 12
v_call: TRBV6-1
clone_size: .

cdr3_nt: TGTGCCAGCAGCCTTGGGACTAGCGTGATCACAGATACGCAGTATTTT
cdr3_aa: CASSLGTSVITDTQYF
d_call: TRBD2
j_call: TRBJ2-3
cdr3_length: 16
v_call: TRBV7-8
clone_size: .

cdr3_nt: TGTGCCAGCAGCCAAGATGTAAGCGACCACAATGAGCAGTTCTTC
cdr3_aa: CASSQDVSDHNEQFF
d_call: .
j_call: TRBJ2-1
cdr3_length: 15
v_call: TRBV3-1
clone_size: .

cdr3_nt: TGCGCCAGCAGCCCCAGGACTAGCACCGAGCAGTACTTC
cdr3_aa: CASSPRTSTEQYF
d_call: TRBD2
j_call: TRBJ2-7
cdr3_length: 13
v_call: TRBV5-1
clone_size: .

cdr3_nt: TGTGCCAGCGGGGACAGACCCACCGAGGGCTACACCTTC
cdr3_aa: CASGDRPTEGYTF
d_call: TRBD1
j_call: TRBJ1-2
cdr3_length: 13
v_call: TRBV28
clone_size: .

cdr3_nt: TGTGCCAGCAGCTTAGCGTCAGCGAAGAATTCACCCCTCCACTTT
cdr3_aa: CASSLASAKNSPLHF
d_call: .
j_call: TRBJ1-6
cdr3_length: 15
v_call: TRBV7-9
clone_size: few

cdr3_nt: TGTGCCAGCAGTGAACGACGCCAGCAGGGGTACGAGCAGTACTTC
cdr3_aa: CASSERRQQGYEQYF
d_call: .
j_call: TRBJ2-7
cdr3_length: 15
v_call: TRBV6-1
clone_size: .

cdr3_nt: TGTGCCAGCAGCGGGGGCCACACTGAAGCTTTCTTT
cdr3_aa: CASSGGHTEAFF
d_call: .
j_call: TRBJ1-1
cdr3_length: 12
v_call: TRBV7-9
clone_size: .

cdr3_nt: TGTGCCATCAGTGCTAGAACAGGGGAGGGTAACACTGAAGCTTTCTTT
cdr3_aa: CAISARTGEGNTEAFF
d_call: TRBD1
j_call: TRBJ1-1
cdr3_length: 16
v_call: TRBV10-3
clone_size: few

cdr3_nt: TGTGCCAGCAGCTCCGAGACAGGGGCCTACGAGCAGTACTTC
cdr3_aa: CASSSETGAYEQYF
d_call: TRBD1
j_call: TRBJ2-7
cdr3_length: 14
v_call: TRBV7-2
clone_size: few

cdr3_nt: TGTGCCACCAGCTCCTCGTCCGGGAAGTACGAGCAGTACTTC
cdr3_aa: CATSSSSGKYEQYF
d_call: .
j_call: TRBJ2-7
cdr3_length: 14
v_call: TRBV15
clone_size: .

cdr3_nt: TGCGCCAGCCGACCCGGGGCGAAGGATTACGAGCAGTACTTC
cdr3_aa: CASRPGAKDYEQYF
d_call: .
j_call: TRBJ2-7
cdr3_length: 14
v_call: TRBV10-2
clone_size: .

cdr3_nt: TGTGCCAGCAGTGAATACGCCAGGGGTGACGACGAGCAGTACTTC
cdr3_aa: CASSEYARGDDEQYF
d_call: .
j_call: TRBJ2-7
cdr3_length: 15
v_call: TRBV25-1
clone_size: few

cdr3_nt: TGTGCCACCAGCAACAGGCCGGGAGATACGCAGTATTTT
cdr3_aa: CATSNRPGDTQYF
d_call: .
j_call: TRBJ2-3
cdr3_length: 13
v_call: TRBV15
clone_size: few

cdr3_nt: TGTGCCAGCAGCTTAGTCGGACAGGGGAAAGGGTACGAGCAGTACTTC
cdr3_aa: CASSLVGQGKGYEQYF
d_call: TRBD1
j_call: TRBJ2-7
cdr3_length: 16
v_call: TRBV11-2
clone_size: .

cdr3_nt: TGCAGTGCTAGGGCCCCATCCTCTTCTAGCGGGAGCTCCTACGAGCAGTACTTC
cdr3_aa: CSARAPSSSSGSSYEQYF
d_call: TRBD2
j_call: TRBJ2-7
cdr3_length: 18
v_call: TRBV20-1
clone_size: .

cdr3_nt: TGCGCCAGCAGCTTCGGGGACAGGGTATCAAATGAGCAGTACTTC
cdr3_aa: CASSFGDRVSNEQYF
d_call: TRBD1
j_call: TRBJ2-5
cdr3_length: 15
v_call: TRBV5-1
clone_size: .

cdr3_nt: TGTGCCAGCAGCCCTAGCTTAGCGGGGGCTGAGGAGACCCAGTACTTC
cdr3_aa: CASSPSLAGAEETQYF
d_call: TRBD2
j_call: TRBJ2-5
cdr3_length: 16
v_call: TRBV11-2
clone_size: .

cdr3_nt: TGTGCCAGCAGTATGGGGCCTAGCACAGATACGCAGTATTTT
cdr3_aa: CASSMGPSTDTQYF
d_call: .
j_call: TRBJ2-3
cdr3_length: 14
v_call: TRBV13
clone_size: .

cdr3_nt: TGTGCCAGCAGCCCCGAAGGACTAGCGCAAGATACGCAGTATTTT
cdr3_aa: CASSPEGLAQDTQYF
d_call: TRBD2
j_call: TRBJ2-3
cdr3_length: 15
v_call: TRBV12-3/TRBV12-4
clone_size: few

cdr3_nt: TGCAGTGCTTTCTCCCCTGGGGACAGGGGGCAGAATCAGCCCCAGCATTTT
cdr3_aa: CSAFSPGDRGQNQPQHF
d_call: TRBD1
j_call: TRBJ1-5
cdr3_length: 17
v_call: TRBV20-1
clone_size: few

cdr3_nt: TGCAGTGCTTCCGACAGGATCAATCAGCCCCAGCATTTT
cdr3_aa: CSASDRINQPQHF
d_call: .
j_call: TRBJ1-5
cdr3_length: 13
v_call: TRBV20-1
clone_size: many

cdr3_nt: TGCAGTGCAGCGGGGAGCGACACGCACAATGAGCAGTTCTTC
cdr3_aa: CSAAGSDTHNEQFF
d_call: TRBD2
j_call: TRBJ2-1
cdr3_length: 14
v_call: TRBV20-1
clone_size: .

cdr3_nt: TGTGCCATCAGTGAGTCTAGCGGGGGGACCTCAGATACGCAGTATTTT
cdr3_aa: CAISESSGGTSDTQYF
d_call: TRBD2
j_call: TRBJ2-3
cdr3_length: 16
v_call: TRBV10-3
clone_size: few

cdr3_nt: TGTGCCAGCAGCTCCTATAGCGGGAGGCCGGATACGCAGTATTTT
cdr3_aa: CASSSYSGRPDTQYF
d_call: TRBD2
j_call: TRBJ2-3
cdr3_length: 15
v_call: TRBV11-2
clone_size: few

cdr3_nt: TGTGCCAGCAGACTGGGACAGGTAGACGAGCAGTACTTC
cdr3_aa: CASRLGQVDEQYF
d_call: TRBD1
j_call: TRBJ2-7
cdr3_length: 13
v_call: TRBV27
clone_size: few

cdr3_nt: TGTGCCAGCAGCCAAGTTATGGTAGCGGGAACTTACGAGCAGTACTTC
cdr3_aa: CASSQVMVAGTYEQYF
d_call: TRBD2
j_call: TRBJ2-7
cdr3_length: 16
v_call: TRBV4-2
clone_size: few

cdr3_nt: TGTGCCAGCAGTTGGCCGCAAAATGAGCAGTACTTC
cdr3_aa: CASSWPQNEQYF
d_call: .
j_call: TRBJ2-7
cdr3_length: 12
v_call: TRBV28
clone_size: .

cdr3_nt: TGCAGCGCTGAAGGACAGGGCCCGCGGGGCTACACCTTC
cdr3_aa: CSAEGQGPRGYTF
d_call: TRBD1
j_call: TRBJ1-2
cdr3_length: 13
v_call: TRBV29-1
clone_size: few

cdr3_nt: TGCGCCAGCAATATAGCGGGAGCCTACAATGAGCAGTTCTTC
cdr3_aa: CASNIAGAYNEQFF
d_call: TRBD2
j_call: TRBJ2-1
cdr3_length: 14
v_call: TRBV5-1
clone_size: .

cdr3_nt: TGCGCCGGCAGCTTGGCCTCAACTAGACCCCCCTACAATGAGCAGTTCTTC
cdr3_aa: CAGSLASTRPPYNEQFF
d_call: .
j_call: TRBJ2-1
cdr3_length: 17
v_call: TRBV5-1
clone_size: .

cdr3_nt: TGTGCCAGCAGCCGCCTCGGGGATGAGCAGTTCTTC
cdr3_aa: CASSRLGDEQFF
d_call: .
j_call: TRBJ2-1
cdr3_length: 12
v_call: TRBV3-1
clone_size: many

cdr3_nt: TGTGCCAGCAGCACCCGACAGGGGGCCAACTATGGCTACACCTTC
cdr3_aa: CASSTRQGANYGYTF
d_call: TRBD1
j_call: TRBJ1-2
cdr3_length: 15
v_call: TRBV7-2
clone_size: .

cdr3_nt: TGTGCCAGCAGTGACACAGGGCTAGCGAAGTACGAGCAGTACTTC
cdr3_aa: CASSDTGLAKYEQYF
d_call: .
j_call: TRBJ2-7
cdr3_length: 15
v_call: TRBV6-1
clone_size: .

cdr3_nt: TGTGCCACCAGCCCAGGGGGCGCCTATGGCTACACCTTC
cdr3_aa: CATSPGGAYGYTF
d_call: TRBD1
j_call: TRBJ1-2
cdr3_length: 13
v_call: TRBV15
clone_size: .

cdr3_nt: TGCAGCGTTCAGGAGGGGAACGATGAAAAACTGTTTTTT
cdr3_aa: CSVQEGNDEKLFF
d_call: .
j_call: TRBJ1-4
cdr3_length: 13
v_call: TRBV29-1
clone_size: .

cdr3_nt: TGTGCCAGCAGCCCAGGGGTTGGGACCGGGGAGCTGTTTTTT
cdr3_aa: CASSPGVGTGELFF
d_call: .
j_call: TRBJ2-2
cdr3_length: 14
v_call: TRBV11-1
clone_size: .

cdr3_nt: TGTGCCAGCAGCTCGAGGGACAGGAGGTACACTGAAGCTTTCTTT
cdr3_aa: CASSSRDRRYTEAFF
d_call: TRBD1
j_call: TRBJ1-1
cdr3_length: 15
v_call: TRBV5-6
clone_size: .

cdr3_nt: TGTGCCAGCAGCCACCCATTTACGGAGCAGTACTTC
cdr3_aa: CASSHPFTEQYF
d_call: .
j_call: TRBJ2-7
cdr3_length: 12
v_call: TRBV27
clone_size: few

cdr3_nt: TGCAGCGTTGGTGATAGCGTCACAGGGGAGCAGTACTTC
cdr3_aa: CSVGDSVTGEQYF
d_call: .
j_call: TRBJ2-7
cdr3_length: 13
v_call: TRBV29-1
clone_size: .

cdr3_nt: TGCAGTGCTAGAGAATTGCAGGGTCGGACAGATACGCAGTATTTT
cdr3_aa: CSARELQGRTDTQYF
d_call: .
j_call: TRBJ2-3
cdr3_length: 15
v_call: TRBV20-1
clone_size: many

cdr3_nt: TGCGCCAGCAGCCCGGTGGGCGGATACTATAGCAATCAGCCCCAGCATTTT
cdr3_aa: CASSPVGGYYSNQPQHF
d_call: .
j_call: TRBJ1-5
cdr3_length: 17
v_call: TRBV5-1
clone_size: .

cdr3_nt: TGTGCCAGCAGCCACACAGAGCCCGGGGCTTATGGCTACACCTTC
cdr3_aa: CASSHTEPGAYGYTF
d_call: .
j_call: TRBJ1-2
cdr3_length: 15
v_call: TRBV3-1
clone_size: .